This T cell receptor (beta chain) emerged from a study of CD8 T cells in ankylosing spondylitis. TCRdb passed the 5' RACE reads through MiXCR, listing each CDR3 protein once. Of around 300,000 distinct CDR3 sequences in the sample, around 10% are singletons; the top ten hold roughly a tenth. The germline CDR1 and CDR2 sequences are SQVTM and ANQGSEA. The V and J ends lost 6 bases and 6 bases respectively, with 15 bases between them. CDR3 size: 13 residues. This clonotype was counted many times. The V call is TRBV29-1, the J call TRBJ1-5, with D maybe TRBD1 (5 bases). The TCR sequence derives from a female donor with ankylosing spondylitis or in good health (not recorded which). The sequenced material came from blood, either unsorted or a sorted T cell fraction (not recorded which). The CDR3 bases are TGCAGCGTCACAGTGGGGGGGACTCAGCCCCAGCATTTT. Its protein is CSVTVGGTQPQHF.